This TCR beta chain is drawn from a study of blood T cell repertoires in COVID-19. For the study at large: Donors in the United States, Italy and Spain gave samples during acute or convalescent COVID-19.

Germline loops: CDR1 KGHSH, CDR2 LQKENI. J gave up 4 bases and V 1 base, and 4 bases lay outside the gene matches. This CDR3 comprises 15 residues. In the original processing: Amplifying reference gene primers gave estimates of nucleated cell counts. Assay: immunoSEQ multiplex PCR; the TCRdb copy retains only in-frame clones and omits some. That table furnishes V, J and clone size, whereas the DNA furnished D and trimming. The sample carries approximately 150,000 clones, around 89% recorded once. V and J are TRBV18 and TRBJ1-1; 9 bases are shared with TRBD1. Sequenced material: peripheral blood. This clonotype originated in a man aged 50 or older who had recovered from COVID-19. As DNA, the CDR3 is TGTGCCAGCTCACCACGACAGGGGGGGAGCACTGAAGCTTTCTTT. This translates into CASSPRQGGSTEAFF.